This TCR beta chain was profiled in a study of blood T cell repertoires in COVID-19. Germline lookup yields CDR1 DFQATT and CDR2 SNEGSKA (reference sequence). V lost 3 bases and J lost 4; bases outside the gene matches: 6. The CDR3 totals 14 residues. Sequenced by immunoSEQ multiplex PCR; TCRdb stores in-frame clones only, minus some. The sample has fewer than 350,000 clones, 81% seen once. The receptor was isolated from a woman in her sixties with active or convalescent COVID-19. The chain combines TRBV20-1 with TRBJ2-3, with TRBD1 identical over 8 bases. The sequenced sample was peripheral blood. CDR3 in amino acids: CSASIAGGADTQYF. In DNA form, the CDR3 reads TGCAGTGCTAGTATAGCAGGGGGCGCAGATACGCAGTATTTT.